This TCR beta chain was retrieved from a study of blood T cell repertoires in COVID-19. Participants' own reports of clinical history determined their cohort assignment. J lost 2 bases, V lost 10 bases, and 6 bases had no gene match. Germline lookup yields CDR1 SNHLY and CDR2 FYNNEI. The CDR3 is 14 amino acids. TCRdb keeps only in-frame clones here, not all; method: immunoSEQ multiplex PCR. The table includes about 430,000 clones, roughly 84% detected once. This chain uses TRBV2 with TRBJ2-3, with 10 bases aligning to TRBD1. The sample taken for sequencing was PBMCs or T cells enriched from blood (not recorded which). The TCR originated in a woman aged 18-29 years who had been exposed to COVID-19. In DNA form, the CDR3 reads TGTGCCACCGGACAGGGGGTGAACACAGATACGCAGTATTTT. Translated: CATGQGVNTDTQYF.